This TCR beta chain was sequenced in a study of PD-L1 blockade in urothelial cancer. Across the whole study: Patients took up atezolizumab at some point between 2013 and 2014 at 1,200 mg intravenously every 3 weeks. Analyzed time points were 3 weeks (second dose) and 6 weeks after therapy began.

Some clones are missing from TCRdb's copy, which holds only in-frame ones; the method was immunoSEQ multiplex PCR. The table lists 44,000 or so clones, 70% to 90% of them singletons. J gave up 6 bases and V 0 bases, and 10 bases lay outside the gene matches. This CDR3 has 16 residues. The germline V gene has CDR1 SGHNT and CDR2 YYREEE (reference sequence). This chain connects TRBV5-4 to TRBJ2-3, with 7 bases lining up with TRBD2. The sample here was PBMCs, taken around atezolizumab (anti-PD-L1) treatment. The clonotype comes from a man older than 75 with urothelial cancer. This CDR3 is CASSLVGLPTSDTQYF. The CDR3 DNA reads TGTGCCAGCAGCTTGGTGGGACTACCTACCTCGGATACGCAGTATTTT.